This record concerns one T cell receptor (beta chain) sequence. Its target is not known. The length of the CDR3 is 19 residues. The germline gives CDR1 MNHEY, CDR2 SVGEGT. V shed 5 bases, J shed 3 bases, and the junction held 16 bases outside the gene matches. The data are from a study of T cell responses to AZD1222 COVID-19 vaccine. Findings of the study overall: White British donors predominated, females outnumbered males, and clonal diversity was possibly underestimated. Dominant at 160-218 and 743-854, vaccine-associated CD4 TCRs also spanned spike. AZD1222 recipients seropositive at baseline numbered only five to seven. Unmutated variant regions reportedly attract nearly half of all spike-specific TCRs.

The protocol was immunoSEQ multiplex PCR, while the TCRdb copy is restricted to in-frame clones and leaves out a portion. Of some 150,000 clones in the sample, roughly 85% were seen once. This clonotype was obtained from an adult who received the MenACWY meningococcal vaccine as a control. The V and J genes are TRBV6-2 or TRBV6-3 and TRBJ2-2, with 9 bases aligning to TRBD1. The material was peripheral blood, obtained 28 days after the second dose of the MenACWY control vaccine. The CDR3 is CASSSLVTGGAPYTGELFF. In DNA form, the CDR3 reads TGTGCCAGCAGTAGCCTTGTGACAGGGGGAGCCCCATACACCGGGGAGCTGTTTTTT.